A selection of T cell receptor beta chains follows, all from one sample in a study of blood T cell repertoires in COVID-19. The method was immunoSEQ multiplex PCR; TCRdb's version includes in-frame clones alone and lacks a portion of them. Of roughly 100,000 clones in the sample, roughly 79% were seen once. Sequencing was done on a sample of peripheral blood. These receptors all stem from a man older than 75 with COVID-19, enrolled during active disease. Each CDR3 is given with its conserved first and last residue. A D gene is named only where the DNA matches it firmly. Clone sizes are given selectively: once, few, many, or a class where the clone is expanded.

D: -
size: -
length: 12
J: TRBJ1-4
V: TRBV15
CDR3: CATSSRGEKLFF
DNA: TGTGCCACCAGCAGCAGGGGTGAAAAACTGTTTTTT

D: -
size: once
length: 14
J: TRBJ2-7
V: TRBV20-1
CDR3: CSASPGSLTYEQYF
DNA: TGCAGTGCTAGTCCGGGGTCCCTAACCTACGAGCAGTACTTC

D: -
size: once
length: 19
J: TRBJ2-7
V: TRBV3-1/TRBV3-2
CDR3: CASSQDLNWQGLTPYEQYF
DNA: TGTGCCAGCAGCCAAGATCTTAACTGGCAGGGTCTAACCCCCTACGAGCAGTACTTC

D: -
size: -
length: 14
J: TRBJ1-2
V: TRBV15
CDR3: CATSRDRGNRRYTF
DNA: TGTGCCACCAGCAGAGATCGGGGAAATAGGCGCTACACCTTC

D: TRBD1
size: -
length: 15
J: TRBJ1-1
V: TRBV7-9
CDR3: CASSLEGAGYTEAFF
DNA: TGTGCCAGCAGCTTAGAGGGGGCGGGCTACACTGAAGCTTTCTTT

D: TRBD1
size: -
length: 15
J: TRBJ2-2
V: TRBV10-2
CDR3: CASSDRATNTGELFF
DNA: TGCGCCAGCAGCGACAGGGCGACGAACACCGGGGAGCTGTTTTTT

D: -
size: -
length: 17
J: TRBJ1-2
V: TRBV7-2
CDR3: CASSLIGSRAANYGYTF
DNA: TGTGCCAGCAGCTTAATCGGCAGCAGGGCGGCTAACTATGGCTACACCTTC

D: -
size: -
length: 17
J: TRBJ1-4
V: TRBV28
CDR3: CASSNQGPGQRWEKLFF
DNA: TGTGCCAGCAGTAACCAGGGCCCGGGACAAAGGTGGGAAAAACTGTTTTTT

D: TRBD2
size: few
length: 16
J: TRBJ2-5
V: TRBV24-1
CDR3: CATSDSSLADQETQYF
DNA: TGTGCCACCAGTGATTCATCCCTAGCGGATCAAGAGACCCAGTACTTC

D: TRBD1
size: -
length: 15
J: TRBJ1-1
V: TRBV27
CDR3: CASSPRRGRNTEAFF
DNA: TGTGCCAGCAGTCCCCGCAGGGGGCGCAACACTGAAGCTTTCTTT

D: -
size: -
length: 19
J: TRBJ1-4
V: TRBV5-1
CDR3: CASSLARAPGKTTNEKLFF
DNA: TGCGCCAGCAGCTTGGCTAGGGCGCCAGGGAAAACAACTAATGAAAAACTGTTTTTT

D: TRBD2
size: -
length: 13
J: TRBJ2-1
V: TRBV29-1
CDR3: CSDTSGFYNEQFF
DNA: TGCAGCGATACTAGCGGGTTCTACAATGAGCAGTTCTTC

D: -
size: -
length: 16
J: TRBJ1-5
V: TRBV19
CDR3: CASRKRATGSNQPQHF
DNA: TGTGCCAGTAGAAAAAGAGCGACTGGAAGCAATCAGCCCCAGCATTTT

D: -
size: -
length: 13
J: TRBJ1-1
V: TRBV28
CDR3: CASSFVGRPGAFF
DNA: TGTGCCAGCAGTTTTGTTGGGCGCCCAGGAGCTTTCTTT

D: -
size: -
length: 14
J: TRBJ1-4
V: TRBV7-2
CDR3: CASSLGRVNEKLFF
DNA: TGTGCCAGCAGCTTGGGCAGGGTTAATGAAAAACTGTTTTTT

D: TRBD1
size: -
length: 13
J: TRBJ1-2
V: TRBV20-1
CDR3: CSASPAGGYGYTF
DNA: TGCAGTGCTAGTCCCGCAGGGGGCTATGGCTACACCTTC

D: TRBD1
size: once
length: 15
J: TRBJ1-1
V: TRBV5-4
CDR3: CASSRDRGERSEAFF
DNA: TGTGCCAGCAGCAGAGACAGGGGCGAACGATCTGAAGCTTTCTTT

D: -
size: -
length: 14
J: TRBJ2-2
V: TRBV9
CDR3: CASRRLLNTGELFF
DNA: TGTGCCAGCCGGAGATTATTGAACACCGGGGAGCTGTTTTTT

D: TRBD1
size: -
length: 14
J: TRBJ1-5
V: TRBV9
CDR3: CASSVGQGDKPQHF
DNA: TGTGCCAGCAGCGTGGGACAGGGGGATAAGCCCCAGCATTTT

D: TRBD2
size: -
length: 16
J: TRBJ2-5
V: TRBV3-1/TRBV3-2
CDR3: CASSQVLSGGQETQYF
DNA: TGTGCCAGCAGCCAAGTGTTGAGCGGGGGACAAGAGACCCAGTACTTC

D: -
size: -
length: 14
J: TRBJ2-7
V: TRBV2
CDR3: CASRTTVVSYEQYF
DNA: TGTGCCAGCAGAACGACAGTCGTCTCCTACGAGCAGTACTTC

D: TRBD2
size: -
length: 16
J: TRBJ2-5
V: TRBV7-2
CDR3: CASSPLAGGRQETQYF
DNA: TGTGCCAGCAGCCCTCTAGCGGGGGGGCGTCAAGAGACCCAGTACTTC

D: -
size: few
length: 14
J: TRBJ2-5
V: TRBV10-3
CDR3: CAISATASQETQYF
DNA: TGTGCCATCAGTGCGACAGCCTCCCAAGAGACCCAGTACTTC

D: -
size: -
length: 14
J: TRBJ1-1
V: TRBV5-1
CDR3: CASRETGRNTEAFF
DNA: TGCGCCAGCAGGGAGACAGGCCGGAACACTGAAGCTTTCTTT

D: -
size: -
length: 14
J: TRBJ1-1
V: TRBV6-5
CDR3: CASSPTWLRLEAFF
DNA: TGTGCCAGCAGCCCAACATGGCTCCGACTTGAAGCTTTCTTT

D: TRBD2
size: few
length: 15
J: TRBJ2-7
V: TRBV5-4
CDR3: CASSRGLAGGTEQYF
DNA: TGTGCCAGCAGCCGAGGACTAGCGGGAGGGACCGAGCAGTACTTC

D: -
size: once
length: 12
J: TRBJ1-6
V: TRBV30
CDR3: CAWRGPNSPLHF
DNA: TGTGCCTGGAGGGGCCCGAATTCACCCCTCCACTTT

D: -
size: -
length: 13
J: TRBJ2-1
V: TRBV5-1
CDR3: CVSSLYPQAEQFF
DNA: TGCGTCAGCAGCTTGTACCCGCAGGCGGAGCAGTTCTTC

D: -
size: -
length: 11
J: TRBJ1-4
V: TRBV2
CDR3: CASTALEKLFF
DNA: TGTGCCAGCACCGCACTGGAAAAACTGTTTTTT

D: -
size: many
length: 15
J: TRBJ2-1
V: TRBV5-1
CDR3: CASSFGEAGYNEQFF
DNA: TGCGCCAGCAGCTTCGGGGAGGCGGGTTACAATGAGCAGTTCTTC

D: TRBD1
size: -
length: 16
J: TRBJ1-1
V: TRBV28
CDR3: CASSLSGQGMNTEAFF
DNA: TGTGCCAGCAGTTTATCGGGACAGGGCATGAACACTGAAGCTTTCTTT

D: -
size: few
length: 16
J: TRBJ1-3
V: TRBV10-3
CDR3: CAIQGPGGGSGNTIYF
DNA: TGTGCCATCCAGGGCCCGGGGGGGGGCTCTGGAAACACCATATATTTT

D: TRBD2
size: once
length: 16
J: TRBJ2-1
V: TRBV18
CDR3: CASSSQTSGGVDEQFF
DNA: TGTGCCAGCTCATCCCAAACTAGCGGGGGAGTCGATGAGCAGTTCTTC

D: TRBD1
size: -
length: 16
J: TRBJ1-1
V: TRBV5-4
CDR3: CASSRGQGIMNTEAFF
DNA: TGTGCCAGCAGCCGAGGACAGGGGATTATGAACACTGAAGCTTTCTTT

D: TRBD1
size: few
length: 14
J: TRBJ1-5
V: TRBV6-1
CDR3: CASRETGGVQPQHF
DNA: TGTGCCAGCAGAGAGACAGGGGGGGTTCAGCCCCAGCATTTT

D: -
size: -
length: 12
J: TRBJ2-5
V: TRBV18
CDR3: CASSPAGETQYF
DNA: TGTGCCAGCTCACCAGCGGGGGAGACCCAGTACTTC

D: -
size: medium-sized
length: 16
J: TRBJ1-5
V: TRBV7-8
CDR3: CASSLGTASTNQPQHF
DNA: TGTGCCAGCAGCTTAGGGACAGCTAGTACCAATCAGCCCCAGCATTTT

D: TRBD2
size: -
length: 17
J: TRBJ2-4
V: TRBV4-3
CDR3: CASSQDTSGAAVLFQYF
DNA: TGCGCCAGCAGCCAAGATACTAGCGGGGCGGCCGTCCTTTTTCAGTACTTC

D: TRBD1
size: once
length: 16
J: TRBJ1-2
V: TRBV19
CDR3: CASSIPGRGTNYGYTF
DNA: TGTGCCAGTAGTATTCCCGGCAGGGGGACAAACTATGGCTACACCTTC

D: -
size: once
length: 15
J: TRBJ2-5
V: TRBV15
CDR3: CATSRGGTGWETQYF
DNA: TGTGCCACTTCCAGGGGAGGGACTGGTTGGGAGACCCAGTACTTC

D: -
size: once
length: 11
J: TRBJ1-3
V: TRBV29-1
CDR3: CSVGGGNTIYF
DNA: TGCAGCGTCGGGGGTGGAAACACCATATATTTT